Detailed here is one T cell receptor beta chain. The antigen is unknown. The entry originates in a study of blood T cells in healthy people across ages. Overall study findings and caveats: Roughly linearly, TCR beta diversity per million T cells fell as age increased. Investigators viewed diversity estimates from one million T cells as underestimates, the study reported. It was found that TCR beta diversity correlated strongly with the percentage of naive T cells.

Next came a second PCR, run for 7 to 11 cycles, which used a sample-barcoded 5' primer along with a J-beta primer mix. Every cDNA molecule bore a tag from a template-switch adaptor containing 12 random nucleotides. TCRdb reanalysed the 5' RACE reads using MiXCR and keeps one entry per CDR3 protein. Counted here are 730,000 or so distinct CDR3 sequences, around two fifths occurring once; the ten biggest clones make up around 30%. The germline V gene has CDR1 SEHNR and CDR2 FQNEAQ (reference sequence). V was pared by 5 bases and J by 7 bases, with 4 bases of the junction left unmatched. CDR3 length equals 15 residues.

This receptor was taken from a man aged 80 or over in good health. The chain has TRBV7-9 and TRBJ2-2; TRBD2 aligns across 13 bases. The sample comprised blood. In DNA form, the CDR3 reads TGTGCCAGCAGCCTGGGACTAGCGGGACGCGGGGAGCTGTTTTTT. This encodes CASSLGLAGRGELFF.